Listed below are T cell receptor beta chains from one sample, sequenced in a study of graft-versus-host responses after intestinal transplantation. Data came from immunoSEQ multiplex PCR; TCRdb stores just in-frame clones and leaves some out. Among around 120,000 clones listed, 85% to 95% were seen once. Antigens of these TCRs are unknown. The sequencing used unstimulated CD8+ T cells sorted from spleen or lymph node cells, collected before intestinal transplant. All receptors derive from a human donor who received an intestinal transplant. The CDR3 runs from the conserved cysteine through the conserved F or W. The D gene is left open where the match is weak. The size of a clone is reported for some rows only, either as once, few or many, or as a class for expanded clones.

clone_size d_call j_call v_call cdr3_nt cdr3_aa
- TRBD1 TRBJ2-4 TRBV4-1 TGCGCCAGCAGCCAGGGGACAGCCTTAGCCAAAAACATTCAGTACTTC CASSQGTALAKNIQYF
- - TRBJ2-4 TRBV28 TGTGCCAGCAGTACCCGACAGGCTGGCGACATTCAGTACTTC CASSTRQAGDIQYF
- TRBD2 TRBJ2-1 TRBV10-3 TGTGCCATCCGGACTAGTGACTCCTACAATGAGCAGTTCTTC CAIRTSDSYNEQFF
once TRBD2 TRBJ2-3 TRBV9 TGTGCCAGCAGCGAGGGCATAGCGGGAGGGAACACAGATACGCAGTATTTT CASSEGIAGGNTDTQYF
once - TRBJ1-1 TRBV2 TGTGCCAGCAGTGAATCAGTGAACACTGAAGCTTTCTTT CASSESVNTEAFF
- - TRBJ2-3 TRBV27 TGTGCCAGCAGTTATTCGGCGGGAAGGGTAGATACGCAGTATTTT CASSYSAGRVDTQYF
- - TRBJ2-1 TRBV27 TGTGCCAGCAGTTTAGTTGTACGAGGGGCCGATGAGCAGTTCTTC CASSLVVRGADEQFF
- - TRBJ2-7 TRBV21-1 TGTGCCAGCAGCAAAGTCCATAGGGGAAATGACCTCTCCTACGAGCAGTACTTC CASSKVHRGNDLSYEQYF
- - TRBJ2-1 TRBV9 TGTGCCAGCAGCGAGGAGCTCCCCGATGAGCAGTTCTTC CASSEELPDEQFF
- - TRBJ1-1 TRBV2 TGTGCCAGCAGCGACCTTCGGCAGGGAGGGATGAACACTGAAGCTTTCTTT CASSDLRQGGMNTEAFF
- - TRBJ2-1 TRBV10-3 TGTGCCATCAGTAGGACAGACTACAATGAGCAGTTCTTC CAISRTDYNEQFF
- TRBD2 TRBJ2-1 TRBV4-2 TGTGCCAGCAGCCAGGGGACTAGCCCCAGCGATGAGCAGTTCTTC CASSQGTSPSDEQFF
- TRBD2 TRBJ2-1 TRBV6-6 TGTGCCAGCAGTTACCTAGCGGGGGCATACAATGAGCAGTTCTTC CASSYLAGAYNEQFF
- TRBD2 TRBJ2-3 TRBV4-1 TGCGCCAGCAGCCAAACGGTAGCGGGAGGGAATACGCAGTATTTT CASSQTVAGGNTQYF
- - TRBJ1-2 TRBV7-9 TGTGCCAGCAGCTACCCGAACAGTGACAACTATGGCTACACCTTC CASSYPNSDNYGYTF
few - TRBJ2-7 TRBV4-2 TGTGCCAGCAGCCCCGGGATCGGACAAGCCTACGAGCAGTACTTC CASSPGIGQAYEQYF
- - TRBJ1-5 TRBV4-1 TGCGCCAGCAGTTCACGCTTTGGGGGAAGCAATCAGCCCCAGCATTTT CASSSRFGGSNQPQHF
- - TRBJ2-7 TRBV7-3 TGTGCCAGCAGCTTAGGGCCCAGCGGCCCCTCCTACGAGCAGTACTTC CASSLGPSGPSYEQYF
- - TRBJ1-5 TRBV28 TGTGCCAGCAGCCGACAGACTAGCAATCAGCCCCAGCATTTT CASSRQTSNQPQHF
- TRBD1 TRBJ2-1 TRBV7-9 TGTGCCAGCAGCTCCGGGACAGCAAATGAGCAGTTCTTC CASSSGTANEQFF
- - TRBJ2-1 TRBV27 TGTGCCAGCGAGAAGCCGCAGGGTTTATACAATGAGCAGTTCTTC CASEKPQGLYNEQFF
- TRBD2 TRBJ2-3 TRBV10-2 TGCGCCAGCAGTGAGTCGGGGGCGGGAGGGTGGACAGATACGCAGTATTTT CASSESGAGGWTDTQYF
- - TRBJ2-7 TRBV6-1 TGTGCCAGCATAAATCTGAGCTCCTACGAGCAGTACTTC CASINLSSYEQYF
- - TRBJ1-6 TRBV13 TGTGCCAGCAGCCAAATGGAAGGGACTGGGGAATCACCCCTCCACTTT CASSQMEGTGESPLHF
- TRBD2 TRBJ2-5 TRBV28 TGTGCCAGCAGTTTAGGAGGACTAGCGGGGTGGGAGACCCAGTACTTC CASSLGGLAGWETQYF
- TRBD2 TRBJ2-3 TRBV7-7 TGTGCCAGCAGCCCCAGACCCCGGACTAGCGGGATCCAGGACCGTGATAATACGCAGTATTTT CASSPRPRTSGIQDRDNTQYF
- TRBD2 TRBJ2-1 TRBV10-2 TGCGCCAGCAGATTGACTAGCGGAGGGGACAATGAGCAGTTCTTC CASRLTSGGDNEQFF
- - TRBJ2-7 TRBV28 TGTGCCAGCACTACCCAGGGGCGCCTTTACGAGCAGTACTTC CASTTQGRLYEQYF
- - TRBJ2-1 TRBV4-1 TGCGCCAGCAGCCCCCCGCTATTGGCTCATGAGCAGTTCTTC CASSPPLLAHEQFF
- - TRBJ1-3 TRBV2 TGTGCCAGCAGTGCCGAAGTACGCGGAAACACCATATATTTT CASSAEVRGNTIYF
- - TRBJ2-7 TRBV27 TGTGCCAGCAGTTCCCTAGTCCGCCCCTACGAGCAGTACTTC CASSSLVRPYEQYF
- - TRBJ2-1 TRBV6-1 TGTGCCAGCAGACAGACCGGGACACCTAACAATGAGCAGTTCTTC CASRQTGTPNNEQFF
- - TRBJ2-7 TRBV6-6 TGTGCCAGCAGTTATGGGGACGAGCAGTACTTC CASSYGDEQYF
- - TRBJ1-4 TRBV4-1 TGCGCCAGCAGCCAAGAAGGAGGGACAACTAATGAAAAACTGTTTTTT CASSQEGGTTNEKLFF
- - TRBJ2-1 TRBV19 TGTGCCAGTAGTATAGGGGGCGGCGGAGGGGCCTACAATGAGCAGTTCTTC CASSIGGGGGAYNEQFF
once - TRBJ1-5 TRBV27 TGTGCCAGCAGTTTATTCGGCAGCAATCAGCCCCAGCATTTT CASSLFGSNQPQHF
- - TRBJ1-1 TRBV5-6 TGTGCCAGCAGTTCAGCGAGTACCATGGTGATGACTGAAGCTTTCTTT CASSSASTMVMTEAFF
- - TRBJ2-7 TRBV9 TGTGCCAGCAGCACGGACAGCTCCGAGCAGTACTTC CASSTDSSEQYF
- TRBD1 TRBJ1-1 TRBV4-1 TGCGCCAGCAGCCGGGGACAGGTAGTGAACACTGAAGCTTTCTTT CASSRGQVVNTEAFF
- - TRBJ2-5 TRBV7-6 TGTGCCAGCAGCTTAGCCTCGGGACTGCGGACCCAAGAGACCCAGTACTTC CASSLASGLRTQETQYF
- TRBD1 TRBJ1-1 TRBV15 TGTGCCACCAGCAGAGGGGCAGGGGGAGGGACTGAAGCTTTCTTT CATSRGAGGGTEAFF
- - TRBJ2-5 TRBV15 TGTGCCACCAGCAGAGATGTACGGGATCAAGAGACTCAGTACTTC CATSRDVRDQETQYF
- - TRBJ2-7 TRBV7-9 TGTGCCAGCAGCTTAGCTAACGAGCAGTACTTC CASSLANEQYF
- TRBD1 TRBJ2-7 TRBV4-1 TGCGCCAGCAGCCGAACGACCGGGACAGGGACCTACGAGCAGTACTTC CASSRTTGTGTYEQYF
- - TRBJ2-7 TRBV10-2 TGCGCCAGCAGTGAGTCATCCGGGGAAGGATCCTACGAGCAGTACTTC CASSESSGEGSYEQYF
once - TRBJ2-1 TRBV2 TGTGCCAGGGCTATGCGCAGCTCCTACAATGAGCAGTTCTTC CARAMRSSYNEQFF
- TRBD2 TRBJ2-7 TRBV11-2 TGTGCCAGCAGCTTCCGGACTAGCGGGAGAGGTGACTACGAGCAGTACTTC CASSFRTSGRGDYEQYF
- - TRBJ2-7 TRBV28 TGTGCCAGCAGTCTAAAGAATGGCCCCTACGAGCAGTACTTC CASSLKNGPYEQYF
- - TRBJ1-1 TRBV7-2 TGTGCCAGCAGCATAGTCGGGGGGAACACTGAAGCTTTCTTT CASSIVGGNTEAFF
- - TRBJ2-1 TRBV5-1 TGCGCCAGCAGCTTCTCGGGACATCTTTACAATGAGCAGTTCTTC CASSFSGHLYNEQFF
- TRBD1 TRBJ1-4 TRBV7-3 TGTGCCAGCAGCTCCCCGGACAGGGAGTGGGGGTGGAAACTGTTTTTT CASSSPDREWGWKLFF
- - TRBJ2-1 TRBV19 TGTGCCAGTAGTCCGGGACTGAGCTCCTACAATGAGCAGTTCTTC CASSPGLSSYNEQFF
- - TRBJ1-4 TRBV10-2 TGCGCCAGCAGTGAGTTGCTGGGGGAAAATGAAAAACTGTTTTTT CASSELLGENEKLFF